Following are 22 T cell receptor beta chains from one sample sequenced in a study of blood T cell repertoires in COVID-19. Clones were read by immunoSEQ multiplex PCR, and TCRdb kept only the in-frame ones, dropping some. Here the sample spans under 150,000 clones, around nine tenths being singletons. The specimen sequenced was peripheral blood. Receptor source: a man aged 45-65 years with active or convalescent COVID-19.

The gene calls are TRBV30 and TRBJ2-7, with TRBD2 as a possible D gene (5 bases). Germline V gene lookup returns CDR1 GTSNPN and CDR2 SVGIG (reference sequence). CDR3 length equals 13 residues. V shed 0 bases and J shed 4 bases, with 10 bases lying between them. The CDR3 here is CAWSVGESYEQYF. Written as DNA, the CDR3 is TGTGCCTGGAGTGTCGGGGAATCGTACGAGCAGTACTTC. Looking up the rest from reference TRBV30 and TRBJ2-7 gives the full variable domain: SQTIHQWPATLVQPVGSPLSLECTVEGTSNPNLYWYRQAAGRGLQLLFYSVGIGQISSEVPQNLSASRPQDRQFILSSKKLLLSDSGFYLCAWSVGESYEQYFGPGTRLTVT.

In its sample, this clone was seen once. This chain links TRBV28 with TRBJ2-5, with 8 bases lining up with TRBD2. J lost 9 bases, V lost 6 bases, and 12 bases had no gene match. This CDR3 has 14 amino acids. Germline CDR1 and CDR2: MDHEN and SYDVKM. In DNA, the CDR3 is TGTGCCAGCAGGGAACGACAGGACGGGGGGGCCCAGTACTTC. It codes for CASRERQDGGAQYF.

V and J are TRBV7-2 and TRBJ2-7, with 8 bases matching TRBD2. V dropped 5 bases and J dropped 2; count of bases not matched to a gene: 8. The CDR3 loop spans 15 amino acids. The germline gives CDR1 SGHTA, CDR2 FQGNSA. Written as DNA, the CDR3 is TGTGCCAGCAGCGTACCAACGGGACTAGCCTACGAGCAGTACTTC. Translation gives CASSVPTGLAYEQYF.

V and J are TRBV11-2 and TRBJ1-1; weak D call: TRBD1 (6 bases). Between the trimmed V and J ends, which lost 0 bases and 11 bases, there was a span of 19 bases. The germline gives CDR1 SGHAT, CDR2 FQNNGV. The CDR3 contains 15 residues. This CDR3 is CASSLEAGVLQVAFF. The CDR3 coding sequence is TGTGCCAGCAGCTTAGAGGCAGGGGTGTTACAAGTTGCTTTCTTT.

This chain links TRBV28 with TRBJ2-5; 9 bases match TRBD1. Germline assignment: CDR1 MDHEN and CDR2 SYDVKM. The trim removed 5 bases at V and 1 base at J, leaving 5 bases unmatched. This CDR3 is built from 15 residues. The chain's CDR3 is CASSTGTGTQETQYF. The CDR3 nucleotides read TGTGCCAGCAGTACCGGGACAGGGACCCAAGAGACCCAGTACTTC.

The DNA for the CDR3 is TGTGCCAGCGGCGGGGGACAGGGACGTTCCTACAATGAGCAGTTCTTC. This gives the protein CASGGGQGRSYNEQFF. This chain joins TRBV9 and TRBJ2-1; 9 nucleotides agree with TRBD1. Germline V gene data show CDR1 as SGDLS and CDR2 as YYNGEE. The CDR3 loop spans 16 amino acids. The trim removed 7 bases at V and 1 base at J, leaving 9 bases unmatched.

The rearrangement uses TRBV21-1 and TRBJ2-1; the listed D gene, TRBD1, was not tested against the DNA. TRBV21-1 is a pseudogene locus. CDR3 length equals 15 residues. The CDR3 here is CASRTDGQGGNEQFF. Here the CDR3 DNA reads TGTGCCAGCAGGACCGACGGCCAGGGTGGTAATGAGCAGTTCTTC.

The chain carries TRBV28 and TRBJ2-7; TRBD1 matches 9 bases. V lost 2 bases and J lost 4; bases outside the gene matches: 6. Per the germline V gene, CDR1 is MDHEN and CDR2 is SYDVKM. The CDR3 loop spans 15 amino acids. Written as DNA, the CDR3 is TGTGCCAGCAGTTTACCGGGACAGGGAAGTTACGAGCAGTACTTC. Its protein is CASSLPGQGSYEQYF.

The chain employs TRBV2 and TRBJ2-1; 11 bases line up with TRBD2. After removal of 6 bases from V and 0 bases from J, the junction contained 10 bases not matched to a gene. The germline gives CDR1 SNHLY, CDR2 FYNNEI. The CDR3 is 18 amino acids. The chain's CDR3 is CASRGTSGPLSSYNEQFF. CDR3 coding DNA: TGTGCCAGCAGGGGGACTAGCGGCCCCCTTTCCTCCTACAATGAGCAGTTCTTC.

The rearrangement uses TRBV6-6 and TRBJ1-5; TRBD1 aligns across 9 bases. V lost 5 bases and J lost 5; bases outside the gene matches: 4. Germline CDR1 reads MNHNY; CDR2 reads SVGAGI (reference sequence). The CDR3 is 14 amino acids. CDR3 protein: CASSPGQGHQPQHF. CDR3 sequence (DNA): TGTGCCAGCAGTCCGGGACAGGGCCATCAGCCCCAGCATTTT.

The V call is TRBV7-2, the J call TRBJ2-7, with a possible D match to TRBD1 (6 bases). Germline V gene lookup returns CDR1 SGHTA and CDR2 FQGNSA. Trimming left V 5 bases short and J 0 bases short, with 17 bases between. The CDR3 runs 16 residues. For the CDR3, the DNA is TGTGCCAGCAGCGCCCCAAGACAGGAATTCTCCTACGAGCAGTACTTC. It codes for CASSAPRQEFSYEQYF.

This clone showed up just once. The chain couples TRBV18 to TRBJ1-2; 8 positions agree with TRBD1. The CDR3 is made up of 18 amino acids. V gave up 6 bases and J gave up 4 bases; unmatched junction bases: 19. Germline loops: CDR1 KGHSH, CDR2 LQKENI. The CDR3 region has the DNA TGTGCCAGCTCCCAAATACCCGGGACAGGAGGTCGACCCTATGGCTACACCTTC. This codes for CASSQIPGTGGRPYGYTF.

The chain links TRBV5-5 to TRBJ1-3, with a weak D call TRBD1 (6 bases). The CDR3 covers 15 residues. The germline gives CDR1 SGHKS, CDR2 YYEKEE (reference sequence). Trimming stripped 2 bases from V and 4 bases from J, with 13 bases between. The CDR3 is CASSFRTGNGNTIYF. CDR3 nucleotides: TGTGCCAGCAGCTTTCGCACAGGGAACGGAAACACCATATATTTT.

The gene calls are TRBV29-1 and TRBJ1-4; possibly TRBD1 for D (6 bases). Germline CDR1 is SQVTM and CDR2 is ANQGSEA. The CDR3 covers 13 residues. V was pared by 4 bases and J by 7 bases, with 13 bases between. CDR3 residues: CSVGEQGGEKLFF. The CDR3 DNA sequence: TGCAGCGTTGGAGAACAGGGCGGTGAAAAACTGTTTTTT.

The chain has TRBV6-6 and TRBJ1-5; 8 bases match TRBD1. With 2 bases clipped from V and 7 bases from J, the junction kept 7 bases outside the gene matches. Germline assignment: CDR1 MNHNY and CDR2 SVGAGI (reference sequence). The CDR3 runs to 15 residues. For the CDR3, the DNA is TGTGCCAGCAGTTACCAGGACAGGGTCGGGCAGCCCCAGCATTTT. Translating it yields CASSYQDRVGQPQHF.

This clone occurred once. The CDR3 region is CASSPWTSVPDTQYF. The DNA for the CDR3 is TGCGCCAGCAGCCCCTGGACTAGCGTTCCAGATACGCAGTATTTT. The chain employs TRBV5-1 and TRBJ2-3, with 9 bases that match TRBD2. Germline V gene lookup returns CDR1 SGHRS and CDR2 YFSETQ. The CDR3 consists of 15 residues. Trimming cost V 4 bases and J 4 bases; bases outside gene matches: 7.

This clone was seen only once. The CDR3 region has the DNA TGTGCCAGCAGTTTATACCAGCGGAGCTCCTACGAGCAGTACTTC. This encodes CASSLYQRSSYEQYF. The chain links TRBV28 to TRBJ2-7; perhaps TRBD2 as D (5 bases). The germline gives CDR1 MDHEN, CDR2 SYDVKM. Trimming stripped 1 base from V and 0 bases from J, with 10 bases between. CDR3 size: 15 residues. The complete variable domain, with remaining parts taken from reference TRBV28 and TRBJ2-7, reads DVKVTQSSRYLVKRTGEKVFLECVQDMDHENMFWYRQDPGLGLRLIYFSYDVKMKEKGDIPEGYSVSREKKERFSLILESASTNQTSMYLCASSLYQRSSYEQYFGPGTRLTVT.

A single count supports this clone. This chain uses TRBV18 with TRBJ2-7; 8 bases align to TRBD1. Trimming cost V 2 bases and J 5 bases; bases outside gene matches: 17. The CDR3 consists of 18 residues. Germline CDR1 reads KGHSH; CDR2 reads LQKENI. The CDR3: CASSPKQGAELRINEQYF. For the CDR3, the DNA is TGTGCCAGCTCACCAAAGCAGGGGGCAGAGCTTCGAATAAACGAGCAGTACTTC.

The V gene is TRBV2, the J gene TRBJ2-1; D not resolved. Trimming cost V 7 bases and J 9 bases, with 13 bases left between them. Germline values: CDR1 SNHLY, CDR2 FYNNEI. The CDR3 loop spans 12 amino acids. The CDR3 coding sequence is TGTGCCAGCAAGACTGAGATCAGTGAGCAGTTCTTC. Its protein is CASKTEISEQFF. Full variable domain (rest looked up from reference TRBV2 and TRBJ2-1): EPEVTQTPSHQVTQMGQEVILRCVPISNHLYFYWYRQILGQKVEFLVSFYNNEISEKSEIFDDQFSVERPDGSNFTLKIRSTKLEDSAMYFCASKTEISEQFFGPGTRLTVL.

The chain combines TRBV28 with TRBJ2-2; D possibly corresponds to TRBD2 (6 bases). Germline V gives CDR1 MDHEN, CDR2 SYDVKM. Trimming removed 4 bases from V and 3 bases from J, with 15 bases in between. The CDR3 extends over 16 amino acids. The DNA for the CDR3 is TGTGCCAGCAGTTCCCGGGGCGGGGTTCACACCGGGGAGCTGTTTTTT. Amino acid sequence: CASSSRGGVHTGELFF.

V usage is TRBV19 and J usage is TRBJ1-5; D not certain. The CDR3 spans 16 residues. Trimming took 5 bases from V and 7 from J, leaving 21 bases between them. Per germline, CDR1 LNHDA and CDR2 SQIVND (reference sequence). CDR3 coding DNA: TGTGCCAGTAGTTCCCACTTAACCGACATCGAACAGCCCCAGCATTTT. This translates into CASSSHLTDIEQPQHF.

This chain uses TRBV5-4 with TRBJ2-5; D might be TRBD2 (6 bases). The CDR3 loop spans 14 amino acids. The V and J ends lost 3 bases and 2 bases respectively, with 11 bases between them. Germline CDR1 is SGHNT and CDR2 is YYREEE (reference sequence). CDR3 DNA sequence: TGTGCCAGCAGCTCGACGGGGGAACAAGAGACCCAGTACTTC. This gives the protein CASSSTGEQETQYF.